This T cell receptor beta chain was sequenced for a study of blood T cell repertoires in COVID-19. About the study: Samples taken during acute and convalescent COVID-19 were collected in the United States, Italy and Spain. From T cells, B-cell-depleted T cells, or PBMCs came the material, which was cDNA or gDNA.

V was cut by 0 bases and J by 4 bases, with 9 bases left in between. CDR1 and CDR2 from the germline V gene are SGHKS and YYEKEE (reference sequence). The CDR3 is 14 residues long. Study processing details: Scientists estimated how many nucleated cells there were by amplifying reference gene primers. Data came from immunoSEQ multiplex PCR; TCRdb stores just in-frame clones and leaves some out. D and trimming were read from the DNA, whereas the V and J calls and clone size are those reported in that table. The table has roughly 140,000 clones, 80% to 90% seen once. This clonotype originated in a woman between 35 and 50 years old with acute or convalescent COVID-19. This chain joins TRBV5-5 and TRBJ2-3; D uncertain. Sequencing was carried out using peripheral blood. The CDR3 loop reads CASSLGANPDTQYF. CDR3 DNA: TGTGCCAGCAGCTTGGGAGCTAACCCAGATACGCAGTATTTT.